Detailed here is one T cell receptor beta chain. The antigen is unknown. The study excluded patients with uncontrolled infection, other autoimmune disease, pregnancy or lactation. Fresh peripheral blood, 10 ml, was the source of the PBMCs. This record belongs to a study of T cells in Graves' hyperthyroidism and ophthalmopathy. Background on the study: The initial diagnosis was the point when peripheral blood was collected, ahead of any treatment.

It was RNA transcripts that yielded the amplified TCR beta CDR3 regions. When the TCR CDR3 underwent first-round RT-PCR, the HTBI primer set was used. TCRdb recomputed calls from the multiplex PCR reads with MiXCR, one row per CDR3 protein. The data show around 500,000 distinct CDR3 sequences, roughly 14% seen once. With 7 bases removed from V and 2 bases from J, the gap between germline ends came to 15 bases. This CDR3 is 15 amino acids long. Germline V gene sequence: CDR1 LNHDA, CDR2 SQIVND (reference sequence). Study results and limitations: Prediction of ophthalmopathy progression came a median roughly 6.7 months pre-onset.

Material for sequencing was blood. This TCR was sampled from a woman under 30 with Graves' hyperthyroidism. The chain joins TRBV19 to TRBJ2-1; D might be TRBD2 (5 bases). The DNA of the CDR3 is TGTGCCAGTACCCTAGTAGCGTCAACCTACAATGAGCAGTTCTTC. It translates to CASTLVASTYNEQFF.